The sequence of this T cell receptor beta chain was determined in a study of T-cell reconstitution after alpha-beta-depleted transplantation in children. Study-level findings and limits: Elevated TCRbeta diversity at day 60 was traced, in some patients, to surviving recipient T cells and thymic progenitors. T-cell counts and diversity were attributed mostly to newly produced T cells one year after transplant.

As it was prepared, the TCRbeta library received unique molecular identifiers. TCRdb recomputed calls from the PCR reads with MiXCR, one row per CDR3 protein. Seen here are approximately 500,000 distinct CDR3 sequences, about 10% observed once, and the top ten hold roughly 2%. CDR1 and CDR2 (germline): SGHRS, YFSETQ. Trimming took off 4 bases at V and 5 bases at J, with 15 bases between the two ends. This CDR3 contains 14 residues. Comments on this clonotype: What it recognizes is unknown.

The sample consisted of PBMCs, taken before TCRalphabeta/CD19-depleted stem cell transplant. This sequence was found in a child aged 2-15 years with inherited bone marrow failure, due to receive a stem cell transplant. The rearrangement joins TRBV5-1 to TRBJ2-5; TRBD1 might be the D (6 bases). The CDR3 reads CASSPTGSWETQYF. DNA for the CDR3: TGCGCCAGCAGCCCGACAGGTTCTTGGGAGACCCAGTACTTC.